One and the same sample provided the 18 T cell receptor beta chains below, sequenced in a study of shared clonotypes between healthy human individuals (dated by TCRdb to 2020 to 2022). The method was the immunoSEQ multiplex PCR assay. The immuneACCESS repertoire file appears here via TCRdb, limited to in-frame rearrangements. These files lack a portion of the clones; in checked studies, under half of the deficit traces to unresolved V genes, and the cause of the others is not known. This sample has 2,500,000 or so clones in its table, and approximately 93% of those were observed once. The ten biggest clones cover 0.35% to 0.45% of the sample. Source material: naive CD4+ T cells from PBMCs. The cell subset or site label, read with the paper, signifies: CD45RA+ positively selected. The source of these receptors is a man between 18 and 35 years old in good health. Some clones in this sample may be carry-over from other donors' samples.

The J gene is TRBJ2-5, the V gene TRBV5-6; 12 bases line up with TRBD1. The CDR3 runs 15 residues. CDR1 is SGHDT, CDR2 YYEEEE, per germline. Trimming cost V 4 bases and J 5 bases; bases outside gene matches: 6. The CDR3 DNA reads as TGTGCCAGCAGCGGGGACAGGGGGCAGTTGGAGACCCAGTACTTC. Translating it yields CASSGDRGQLETQYF.

The chain's CDR3 is CATSRDPYRQIRSEQYF. The CDR3 nucleotides are TGTGCCACCAGCAGAGACCCCTACCGTCAAATTCGATCCGAGCAGTACTTC. This chain connects TRBV15 to TRBJ2-7; no reliable D call. The germline V gene has CDR1 LNHNV and CDR2 YYDKDF (reference sequence). CDR3 length equals 17 residues. The germline V and J ends were trimmed by 0 bases and 6 bases, with 21 bases remaining between them.

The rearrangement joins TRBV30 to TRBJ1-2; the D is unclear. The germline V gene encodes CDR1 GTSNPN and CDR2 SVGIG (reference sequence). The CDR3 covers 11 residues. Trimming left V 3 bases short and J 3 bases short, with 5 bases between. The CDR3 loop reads CAWRWDYGYTF. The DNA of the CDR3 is TGTGCCTGGAGGTGGGACTATGGCTACACCTTC.

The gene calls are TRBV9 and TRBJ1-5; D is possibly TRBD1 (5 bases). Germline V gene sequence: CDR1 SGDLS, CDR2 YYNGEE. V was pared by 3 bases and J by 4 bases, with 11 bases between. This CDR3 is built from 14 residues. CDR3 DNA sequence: TGTGCCAGCAGCGCATCAGGGAGAAATCAGCCCCAGCATTTT. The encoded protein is CASSASGRNQPQHF.

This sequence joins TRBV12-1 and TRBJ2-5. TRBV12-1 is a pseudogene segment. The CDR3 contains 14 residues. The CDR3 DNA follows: TGTGCCAGCAGCTTTGGGGACGGCCAAGAGACCCAGTACTTC. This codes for CASSFGDGQETQYF.

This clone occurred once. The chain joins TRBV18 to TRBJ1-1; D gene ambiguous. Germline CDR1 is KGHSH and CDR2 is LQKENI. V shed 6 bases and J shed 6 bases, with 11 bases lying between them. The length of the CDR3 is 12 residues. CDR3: CASSLDLAEAFF. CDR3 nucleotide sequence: TGTGCCAGCTCCCTTGACCTGGCTGAAGCTTTCTTT.

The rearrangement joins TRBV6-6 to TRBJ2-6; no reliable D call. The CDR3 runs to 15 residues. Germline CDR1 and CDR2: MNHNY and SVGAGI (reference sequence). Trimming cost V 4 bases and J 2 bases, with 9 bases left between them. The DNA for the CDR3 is TGTGCCAGCAGTTCGGTCAGCACTGGGGCCAACGTCCTGACTTTC. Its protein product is CASSSVSTGANVLTF.

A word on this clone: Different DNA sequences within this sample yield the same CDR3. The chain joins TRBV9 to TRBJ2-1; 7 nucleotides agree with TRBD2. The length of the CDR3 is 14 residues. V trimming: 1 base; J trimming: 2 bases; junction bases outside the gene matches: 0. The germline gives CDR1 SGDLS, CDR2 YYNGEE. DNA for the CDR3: TGTGCCAGCAGCGTAAGCGGGACCTACAATGAGCAGTTCTTC. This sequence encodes CASSVSGTYNEQFF. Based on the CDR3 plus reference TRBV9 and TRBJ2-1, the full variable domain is DSGVTQTPKHLITATGQRVTLRCSPRSGDLSVYWYQQSLDQGLQFLIQYYNGEERAKGNILERFSAQQFPDLHSELNLSSLELGDSALYFCASSVSGTYNEQFFGPGTRLTVL.

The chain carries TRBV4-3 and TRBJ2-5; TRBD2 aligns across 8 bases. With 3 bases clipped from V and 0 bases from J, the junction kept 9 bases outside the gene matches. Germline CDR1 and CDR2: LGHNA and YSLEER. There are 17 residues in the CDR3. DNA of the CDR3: TGCGCCAGCAGCCAGGAGGCGCTAGCGGGCCACCAAGAGACCCAGTACTTC. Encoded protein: CASSQEALAGHQETQYF.

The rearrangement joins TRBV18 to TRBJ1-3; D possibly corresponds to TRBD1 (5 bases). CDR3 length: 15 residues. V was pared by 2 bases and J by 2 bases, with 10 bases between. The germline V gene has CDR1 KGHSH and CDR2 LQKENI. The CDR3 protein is CASSPGRAPGNTIYF. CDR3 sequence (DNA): TGTGCCAGCTCACCAGGCAGGGCCCCTGGAAACACCATATATTTT.

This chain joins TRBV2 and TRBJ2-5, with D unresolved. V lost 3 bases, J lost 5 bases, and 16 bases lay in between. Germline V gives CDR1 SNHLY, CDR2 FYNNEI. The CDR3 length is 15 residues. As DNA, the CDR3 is TGTGCCAGCAGTGATGTGGTGTTAGTGGGGGAGACCCAGTACTTC. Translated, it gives CASSDVVLVGETQYF.

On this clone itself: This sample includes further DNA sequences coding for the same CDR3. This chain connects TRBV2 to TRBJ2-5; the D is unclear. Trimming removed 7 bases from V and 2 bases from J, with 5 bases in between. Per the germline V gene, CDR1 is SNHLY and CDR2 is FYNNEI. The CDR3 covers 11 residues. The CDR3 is CASTLQETQYF. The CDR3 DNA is TGTGCCAGCACTCTACAAGAGACCCAGTACTTC.

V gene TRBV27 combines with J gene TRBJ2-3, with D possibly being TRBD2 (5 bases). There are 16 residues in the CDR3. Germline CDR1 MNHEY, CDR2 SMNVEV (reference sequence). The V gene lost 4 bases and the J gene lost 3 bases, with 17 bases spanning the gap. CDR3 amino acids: CASSSYRTVGTDTQYF. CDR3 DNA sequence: TGTGCCAGCAGTTCCTATAGGACTGTCGGGACAGATACGCAGTATTTT.

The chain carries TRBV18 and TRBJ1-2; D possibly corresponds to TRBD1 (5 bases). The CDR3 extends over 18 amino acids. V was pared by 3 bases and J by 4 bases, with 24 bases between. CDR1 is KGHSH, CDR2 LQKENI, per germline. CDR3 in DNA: TGTGCCAGCTCACCCTACGACAGTTGGACTATAAGTGGCTATGGCTACACCTTC. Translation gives CASSPYDSWTISGYGYTF.

The DNA for the CDR3 is TGTGCCAGTAGCTCTCTGCGGGTGTCCGGCACCGGGGAGCTGTTTTTT. It specifies CASSSLRVSGTGELFF. This chain links TRBV19 with TRBJ2-2, with D tentatively TRBD2 (5 bases). The CDR3 length is 16 residues. Per the germline V gene, CDR1 is LNHDA and CDR2 is SQIVND (reference sequence). Between the trimmed V and J ends, which lost 6 bases and 4 bases, there was a span of 18 bases. Together with reference TRBV19 and TRBJ2-2, the CDR3 gives the full variable domain: DGGITQSPKYLFRKEGQNVTLSCEQNLNHDAMYWYRQDPGQGLRLIYYSQIVNDFQKGDIAEGYSVSREKKESFPLTVTSAQKNPTAFYLCASSSLRVSGTGELFFGEGSRLTVL.

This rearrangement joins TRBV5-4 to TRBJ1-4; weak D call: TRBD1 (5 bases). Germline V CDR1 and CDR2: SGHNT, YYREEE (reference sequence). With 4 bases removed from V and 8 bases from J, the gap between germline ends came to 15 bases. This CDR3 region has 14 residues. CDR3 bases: TGTGCCAGCAGCACCCGGGACGGAACCGAAAAACTGTTTTTT. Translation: CASSTRDGTEKLFF.

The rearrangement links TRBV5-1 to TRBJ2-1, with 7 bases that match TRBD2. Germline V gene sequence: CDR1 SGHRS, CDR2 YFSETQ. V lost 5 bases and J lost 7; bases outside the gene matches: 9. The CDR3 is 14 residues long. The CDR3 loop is CASRPAGERNEQFF. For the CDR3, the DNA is TGCGCCAGCAGGCCCGCGGGAGAAAGAAATGAGCAGTTCTTC. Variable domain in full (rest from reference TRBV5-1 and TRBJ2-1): KAGVTQTPRYLIKTRGQQVTLSCSPISGHRSVSWYQQTPGQGLQFLFEYFSETQRNKGNFPGRFSGRQFSNSRSEMNVSTLELGDSALYLCASRPAGERNEQFFGPGTRLTVL.

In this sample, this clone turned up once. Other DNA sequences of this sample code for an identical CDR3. CDR3 protein: CASSLAGAGANVLTF. For the CDR3, the DNA is TGTGCCAGCAGCTTAGCGGGGGCTGGGGCCAACGTCCTGACTTTC. The chain joins TRBV5-4 to TRBJ2-6; 8 bases are a match to TRBD2. The J segment lost 2 bases and the V segment lost 2 bases, leaving 0 bases of the junction unmatched. Germline V gene sequence: CDR1 SGHNT, CDR2 YYREEE (reference sequence). The CDR3 loop spans 15 amino acids.